The rows below give T cell receptor beta chains drawn from one sample of a study of T cell repertoires in cytomegalovirus infection. Via MiXCR, TCRdb re-called the reads, giving one row per CDR3 protein. This sample has approximately 100,000 distinct CDR3 sequences, with roughly 40% found just once. Their antigens are not known. The sample was CD8+ T cells from cultured PBMCs, taken from culture after CMV antigen stimulation. Every receptor here comes from a human donor in good health (CMV status not recorded). Some clones in this sample may be carry-over from other donors' samples. CDR3s include the opening cysteine and the closing phenylalanine or tryptophan. A D gene is named only where the DNA matches it firmly. Expanded clones are given a class, and other clones once, few, many or no size at all.

cdr3_length: 16
clone_size: -
j_call: TRBJ2-1
v_call: TRBV9
d_call: -
cdr3_nt: TGTGCCAGCAGCGGTATTTCCCATTACTCCTACAATGAGCAGTTCTTC
cdr3_aa: CASSGISHYSYNEQFF

cdr3_length: 13
clone_size: few
j_call: TRBJ2-7
v_call: TRBV7-2
d_call: -
cdr3_nt: TGTGCCAGCAGCCCCCGACTACTTTACGAGCAGTACTTC
cdr3_aa: CASSPRLLYEQYF

cdr3_length: 14
clone_size: -
j_call: TRBJ2-1
v_call: TRBV5-5
d_call: TRBD2
cdr3_nt: TGTGCCAGCAGCTTGGGCCTAGCGGGTCCCGAGCAGTTCTTC
cdr3_aa: CASSLGLAGPEQFF

cdr3_length: 14
clone_size: few
j_call: TRBJ2-2
v_call: TRBV12-5
d_call: -
cdr3_nt: TGTGCTAGTGGCACGGGGGTCGGCACCGGGGAGCTGTTTTTT
cdr3_aa: CASGTGVGTGELFF

cdr3_length: 13
clone_size: -
j_call: TRBJ1-1
v_call: TRBV12-3/TRBV12-4
d_call: TRBD1
cdr3_nt: TGTGCCAGCAGGGACAGGGTGGTTACTGAAGCTTTCTTT
cdr3_aa: CASRDRVVTEAFF

cdr3_length: 13
clone_size: -
j_call: TRBJ2-1
v_call: TRBV7-8
d_call: -
cdr3_nt: TGTGCCAGCAGCTTAGCACAGTCCAATGAGCAGTTCTTC
cdr3_aa: CASSLAQSNEQFF

cdr3_length: 14
clone_size: -
j_call: TRBJ1-6
v_call: TRBV7-6
d_call: -
cdr3_nt: TGTGCCAGCAGCTTTGACAGCCTAGGGTCACCCCTCCACTTT
cdr3_aa: CASSFDSLGSPLHF

cdr3_length: 11
clone_size: few
j_call: TRBJ1-2
v_call: TRBV7-9
d_call: -
cdr3_nt: TGTGCCAGCAGCTTAGCCTATGGCTACACCTTC
cdr3_aa: CASSLAYGYTF

cdr3_length: 17
clone_size: few
j_call: TRBJ2-1
v_call: TRBV25-1
d_call: TRBD2
cdr3_nt: TGTGCCAGCAGTGAATCGGCTAGCGGGGGGGCCTACAATGAGCAGTTCTTC
cdr3_aa: CASSESASGGAYNEQFF

cdr3_length: 14
clone_size: -
j_call: TRBJ2-5
v_call: TRBV12-3/TRBV12-4
d_call: TRBD2
cdr3_nt: TGTGCCAGCAGTTTACGGGGGGGATGGGAGACCCAGTACTTC
cdr3_aa: CASSLRGGWETQYF

cdr3_length: 14
clone_size: -
j_call: TRBJ2-2
v_call: TRBV6-6
d_call: TRBD1
cdr3_nt: TGTGCCAGCAGACAGACAGGGCACACCGGGGAGCTGTTTTTT
cdr3_aa: CASRQTGHTGELFF

cdr3_length: 14
clone_size: -
j_call: TRBJ1-1
v_call: TRBV6-6
d_call: -
cdr3_nt: TGTGCCAGCAGTTCGCCAGGGTCGAACACTGAAGCTTTCTTT
cdr3_aa: CASSSPGSNTEAFF

cdr3_length: 14
clone_size: -
j_call: TRBJ1-1
v_call: TRBV19
d_call: -
cdr3_nt: TGTGCCAGTAGTATAGTACAGAGAAACACTGAAGCTTTCTTT
cdr3_aa: CASSIVQRNTEAFF

cdr3_length: 15
clone_size: -
j_call: TRBJ1-2
v_call: TRBV27
d_call: -
cdr3_nt: TGTGCCAGCAGTTTATCTGGCAGCCCTGGCGATGGCTACACCTTC
cdr3_aa: CASSLSGSPGDGYTF

cdr3_length: 14
clone_size: few
j_call: TRBJ2-7
v_call: TRBV7-8
d_call: -
cdr3_nt: TGTGCCAGCAGCTCGCGGGACCAAAGGTCCGAGCAGTACTTC
cdr3_aa: CASSSRDQRSEQYF

cdr3_length: 14
clone_size: few
j_call: TRBJ1-2
v_call: TRBV27
d_call: -
cdr3_nt: TGTGCCAGCAGTTTAAAGTGGGGCCCCTATGGCTACACCTTC
cdr3_aa: CASSLKWGPYGYTF

cdr3_length: 13
clone_size: -
j_call: TRBJ2-7
v_call: TRBV7-3
d_call: -
cdr3_nt: TGTGCCAGCAGCTTAGGGTACGGCTACGAGCAGTACTTC
cdr3_aa: CASSLGYGYEQYF

cdr3_length: 16
clone_size: -
j_call: TRBJ2-1
v_call: TRBV2
d_call: -
cdr3_nt: TGTGCCAGCAGTGATGGCCGGGACATGGCCTTTTACGAGCAGTTCTTC
cdr3_aa: CASSDGRDMAFYEQFF

cdr3_length: 16
clone_size: -
j_call: TRBJ2-5
v_call: TRBV19
d_call: TRBD2
cdr3_nt: TGTGCCAGTATCGGGACTAGCGGGGGACACCAAGAGACCCAGTACTTC
cdr3_aa: CASIGTSGGHQETQYF

cdr3_length: 12
clone_size: -
j_call: TRBJ2-5
v_call: TRBV6-2/TRBV6-3
d_call: -
cdr3_nt: TGTGCCAGCAGTTACTCGGAAGAGACCCAGTACTTC
cdr3_aa: CASSYSEETQYF

cdr3_length: 17
clone_size: -
j_call: TRBJ2-7
v_call: TRBV7-2
d_call: -
cdr3_nt: TGTGCCAGCAGCTTCCCAACCTTCGGGGATTTCTCCTACGAGCAGTACTTC
cdr3_aa: CASSFPTFGDFSYEQYF

cdr3_length: 16
clone_size: many
j_call: TRBJ2-1
v_call: TRBV7-8
d_call: -
cdr3_nt: TGTGCCAGCAGGGAAATGGGGGAAAACTCCTACAATGAGCAGTTCTTC
cdr3_aa: CASREMGENSYNEQFF

cdr3_length: 12
clone_size: many
j_call: TRBJ2-2
v_call: TRBV2
d_call: -
cdr3_nt: TGTGCCAGGGGGGATCTCACCGGGGAGCTGTTTTTT
cdr3_aa: CARGDLTGELFF

cdr3_length: 14
clone_size: -
j_call: TRBJ2-2
v_call: TRBV7-3
d_call: TRBD2
cdr3_nt: TGTGCCAGCACTAGCGGGGGGGGCACCGGGGAGCTGTTTTTT
cdr3_aa: CASTSGGGTGELFF

cdr3_length: 14
clone_size: -
j_call: TRBJ1-2
v_call: TRBV6-8
d_call: -
cdr3_nt: TGTGCCAGCAGTTACTCCAGGGGCGGGTATGGCTACACCTTC
cdr3_aa: CASSYSRGGYGYTF

cdr3_length: 13
clone_size: -
j_call: TRBJ2-1
v_call: TRBV12-3/TRBV12-4
d_call: TRBD2
cdr3_nt: TGTGCCATCGCGGGGGGGCGGGACAATGAGCAGTTCTTC
cdr3_aa: CAIAGGRDNEQFF

cdr3_length: 13
clone_size: -
j_call: TRBJ2-7
v_call: TRBV20-1
d_call: -
cdr3_nt: TGCAGTGCGTACCAGGCGAACTCCTACGAGCAGTACTTC
cdr3_aa: CSAYQANSYEQYF

cdr3_length: 15
clone_size: many
j_call: TRBJ2-1
v_call: TRBV6-1
d_call: TRBD1
cdr3_nt: TGTGCCAGCAGCATCGAGGGGGCCGACTACAATGAGCAGTTCTTC
cdr3_aa: CASSIEGADYNEQFF

cdr3_length: 16
clone_size: -
j_call: TRBJ1-1
v_call: TRBV5-3
d_call: TRBD1
cdr3_nt: TGTGCCAGCAGCTTGCGGGACAGGGGAACAAGGACTGAAGCTTTCTTT
cdr3_aa: CASSLRDRGTRTEAFF

cdr3_length: 15
clone_size: -
j_call: TRBJ2-7
v_call: TRBV27
d_call: -
cdr3_nt: TGTGCCAGCAGTTTACAGGGGATTTGGTCCTACGAGCAGTACTTC
cdr3_aa: CASSLQGIWSYEQYF

cdr3_length: 13
clone_size: -
j_call: TRBJ2-2
v_call: TRBV25-1
d_call: -
cdr3_nt: TGTGCCAGCAGTGATCGGGGTGCCGGGGAGCTGTTTTTT
cdr3_aa: CASSDRGAGELFF

cdr3_length: 15
clone_size: -
j_call: TRBJ2-7
v_call: TRBV27
d_call: TRBD1
cdr3_nt: TGTGCCAGCAGTTTAGATTCGGGACAGGGCTACGAGCAGTACTTC
cdr3_aa: CASSLDSGQGYEQYF

cdr3_length: 13
clone_size: -
j_call: TRBJ2-5
v_call: TRBV28
d_call: -
cdr3_nt: TGTGCCAGCAGTTTATCAGGGATGGAGACCCAGTACTTC
cdr3_aa: CASSLSGMETQYF

cdr3_length: 13
clone_size: -
j_call: TRBJ2-5
v_call: TRBV20-1
d_call: -
cdr3_nt: TGCAGTGCTAGAAACGCAGGGAGCGAGACCCAGTACTTC
cdr3_aa: CSARNAGSETQYF